This T cell receptor (beta chain) derives from a study of blood T cells in healthy people across ages. Study-wide results and limits: Donor CMV status, an unknown factor, possibly confounded changes in expanded clonotypes.

Between the trimmed V and J ends, which lost 3 bases and 5 bases, there was a span of 7 bases. The germline V gene has CDR1 SGHDN and CDR2 FVKESK. This CDR3 region has 13 residues. Every donor gave approximately 10 milliliters of peripheral blood. Isolation recovered at least 6 million PBMCs from every sample. Combining a sample-barcoded 5' primer with a J-beta primer mix, a second PCR ran for roughly 7 to 12 cycles. TCRdb used MiXCR to reprocess the 5' RACE reads, holding one entry per CDR3 protein. The sample has 1.5 million to 2 million distinct CDR3 sequences; about 30% are singletons. Points on this clonotype: Antigen unknown.

The receptor's source is a young woman in good health. The genes are TRBV14 and TRBJ2-2; unclear D gene. Specimen: blood. The CDR3 sequence is CASSQLRTGELFF. The CDR3 nucleotides read TGTGCCAGCAGCCAGTTGCGTACCGGGGAGCTGTTTTTT.